This TCR beta chain emerged from a study of blood T cells in healthy people across ages. The CDR3 consists of 13 residues. Per the germline V gene, CDR1 is MDHEN and CDR2 is SYDVKM. V trimming: 6 bases; J trimming: 0 bases; junction bases outside the gene matches: 2. Primed by a sample-barcoded 5' primer and a J-beta primer mix, a second PCR proceeded for 7 to 11 cycles. TCRdb redid the calling of the 5' RACE reads with MiXCR, one entry per CDR3 protein. The data show around 780,000 distinct CDR3 sequences, approximately 24% seen once. These records were also assigned to another study, of T cells of mothers and their children.

This chain links TRBV28 with TRBJ2-7; 7 bases match TRBD2. The sequence was obtained from a boy aged 5-17 years in good health. Sample: blood. The CDR3 coding sequence is TGTGCCAGCAGGGGGGGGGGCTCCTACGAGCAGTACTTC. Translated, it gives CASRGGGSYEQYF.